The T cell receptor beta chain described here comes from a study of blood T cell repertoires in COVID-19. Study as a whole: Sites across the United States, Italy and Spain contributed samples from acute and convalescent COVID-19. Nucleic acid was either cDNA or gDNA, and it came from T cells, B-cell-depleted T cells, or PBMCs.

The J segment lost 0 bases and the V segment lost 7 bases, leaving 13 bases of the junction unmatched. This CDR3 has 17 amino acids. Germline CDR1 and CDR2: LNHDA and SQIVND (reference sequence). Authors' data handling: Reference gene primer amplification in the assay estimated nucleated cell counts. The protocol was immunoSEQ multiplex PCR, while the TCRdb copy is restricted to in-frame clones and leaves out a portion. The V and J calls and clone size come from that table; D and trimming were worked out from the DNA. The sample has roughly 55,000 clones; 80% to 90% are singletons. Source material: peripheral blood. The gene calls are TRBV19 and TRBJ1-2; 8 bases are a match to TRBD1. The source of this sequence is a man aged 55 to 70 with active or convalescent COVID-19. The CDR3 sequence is CASTEGPRQGTNYGYTF. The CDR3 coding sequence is TGTGCCAGTACCGAGGGGCCTCGACAGGGGACTAACTATGGCTACACCTTC.